The rows below give T cell receptor beta chains drawn from one sample of a study of T cell repertoires in ileal Crohn's disease. Profiling relied on immunoSEQ multiplex PCR, and the TCRdb table lists in-frame clones only, not all of them. This sample has approximately 10,000 clones, with about four fifths found just once. Sequences were obtained from ileal tissue. The receptor source for this set is an adult with Crohn's disease. Both conserved end residues are part of each CDR3. Fields, in order: D gene, J gene, clone size, V gene, CDR3 length, CDR3 protein, CDR3 DNA. D genes are given only for firm matches. Some rows have no size entry. The others give once, few or many, or a class for an expanded clone.

>NA|TRBJ1-1|NA|TRBV10-2|13
CASSGGPRGEAFF
TGCGCCAGCAGTGGCGGACCGCGGGGTGAAGCTTTCTTT
>TRBD1|TRBJ1-2|NA|TRBV5-1|14
CASNYDRVYNGYTF
TGCGCCAGCAACTATGACAGGGTTTATAATGGCTACACCTTC
>TRBD1|TRBJ2-2|NA|TRBV10-3|14
CASKDRSNTGEPFF
TGTGCCAGCAAGGACAGGTCGAACACCGGGGAGCCGTTTTTT
>TRBD1|TRBJ1-4|once|TRBV28|14
CASRPQGPREKLFF
TGTGCCAGCAGACCACAGGGGCCTCGCGAAAAACTGTTTTTT
>NA|TRBJ1-1|NA|TRBV7-9|13
CASSLGANTEAFF
TGTGCCAGCAGCTTAGGGGCGAACACTGAAGCTTTCTTT
>TRBD2|TRBJ2-3|NA|TRBV18|16
CASSAESGGYTDTQYF
TGTGCCAGCTCCGCAGAAAGCGGGGGATACACAGATACGCAGTATTTT
>NA|TRBJ2-7|NA|TRBV6-6|14
CASSYQTTSYEQYF
TGTGCCAGCAGTTACCAGACAACATCCTACGAGCAGTACTTC
>NA|TRBJ2-7|NA|TRBV7-2|15
CASSRRVVGSYEQYF
TGTGCCAGCAGCCGCAGGGTCGTGGGCTCCTACGAGCAGTACTTC
>NA|TRBJ1-1|NA|TRBV21-1|18
CASSNGTPQVTPHTEAFF
TGTGCCAGCAGCAACGGCACCCCACAGGTGACCCCACACACTGAAGCTTTCTTT
>TRBD2|TRBJ2-7|few|TRBV19|16
CASSIRPRLAPYEQYF
TGTGCCAGTAGTATTCGGCCGAGACTAGCGCCCTACGAGCAGTACTTC
>NA|TRBJ2-1|NA|TRBV5-1|13
CASSPHQNNEQFF
TGCGCCAGCAGCCCCCATCAAAACAATGAGCAGTTCTTC
>NA|TRBJ1-2|NA|TRBV7-2|13
CASSWNTDYGYTF
TGTGCCAGCAGCTGGAACACAGACTATGGCTACACCTTC
>NA|TRBJ1-2|NA|TRBV6-1|11
CASSEAGGYTF
TGTGCCAGCAGTGAAGCGGGCGGCTACACCTTC
>TRBD1|TRBJ2-5|few|TRBV9|15
CASSSTTGIGETQYF
TGTGCCAGCAGCTCGACGACAGGGATCGGAGAGACCCAGTACTTC
>TRBD1|TRBJ1-1|NA|TRBV7-9|14
CASSPRDRNTEAFF
TGTGCCAGCAGCCCGAGGGACAGGAACACTGAAGCTTTCTTT
>NA|TRBJ1-2|once|TRBV2|11
CASSVDYGYTF
TGTGCCAGCAGTGTCGACTATGGCTACACCTTC
>TRBD1|TRBJ1-2|NA|TRBV15|15
CATSRDRTGNYGYTF
TGTGCCACCAGCAGAGATCGGACAGGGAACTATGGCTACACCTTC
>NA|TRBJ1-2|NA|TRBV14|14
CASSPPVPNYGYTF
TGTGCCAGCAGCCCCCCGGTACCCAACTATGGCTACACCTTC
>NA|TRBJ2-7|NA|TRBV18|14
CASSLQRSSYEQYF
TGTGCCAGCTCCCTCCAACGGAGCTCCTACGAGCAGTACTTC
>TRBD1|TRBJ2-7|NA|TRBV6-5|13
CASSFDRVGEQYF
TGTGCCAGCAGTTTCGACAGGGTAGGGGAGCAGTACTTC
>TRBD1|TRBJ2-5|NA|TRBV12-5|12
CASAAGGWTQYF
TGTGCTAGTGCGGCAGGGGGTTGGACCCAGTACTTC
>NA|TRBJ2-7|NA|TRBV29-1|15
CSADGGREGSYEQYF
TGCAGCGCCGATGGGGGCAGGGAAGGATCGTACGAGCAGTACTTC
>NA|TRBJ2-7|NA|TRBV13|16
CASTQKFGTLSYEQYF
TGTGCCAGCACCCAAAAATTCGGGACTCTCTCCTACGAGCAGTACTTC
>TRBD1|TRBJ2-7|NA|TRBV2|13
CASTGQGVGEQYF
TGTGCCAGCACAGGACAGGGGGTGGGCGAGCAGTACTTC
>TRBD1|TRBJ2-7|NA|TRBV6-5|15
CASSYSMTGSYEQYF
TGTGCCAGCAGTTACTCGATGACAGGGTCGTACGAGCAGTACTTC
>NA|TRBJ1-2|NA|TRBV6-5|14
CASSPGPGRAGYTF
TGTGCCAGCAGCCCTGGGCCGGGCAGGGCTGGCTACACCTTC
>NA|TRBJ1-1|NA|TRBV27|14
CASSYLSLNTEAFF
TGTGCCAGCAGTTATCTATCGCTGAACACTGAAGCTTTCTTT
>TRBD1|TRBJ1-1|NA|TRBV5-1|15
CASSLGGQGGTEAFF
TGCGCCAGCAGCTTGGGGGGACAGGGAGGAACTGAAGCTTTCTTT
>TRBD1|TRBJ1-6|once|TRBV11-2|16
CASSRNRGPNNSPLHF
TGTGCCAGCAGCCGCAACAGGGGGCCGAATAATTCACCCCTCCACTTT
>NA|TRBJ2-5|NA|TRBV7-9|14
CASSSGLFSETQYF
TGTGCCAGCAGCTCCGGACTTTTTTCAGAGACCCAGTACTTC
>TRBD1|TRBJ1-1|NA|TRBV11-2|15
CASSLGGQVNTEAFF
TGTGCCAGCAGCTTAGGTGGACAGGTGAACACTGAAGCTTTCTTT
>TRBD1|TRBJ1-4|NA|TRBV4-1|15
CASSQDRTTNEKLFF
TGCGCCAGCAGCCAGGACAGGACAACTAATGAAAAACTGTTTTTT
>TRBD1|TRBJ2-7|NA|TRBV4-1|20
CASSRGLGQGPLRGAYEQYF
TGCGCCAGCAGCCGAGGACTTGGACAGGGGCCACTACGCGGGGCCTACGAGCAGTACTTC
>NA|TRBJ1-3|once|TRBV2|15
CASSARRGSGNTIYF
TGTGCCAGCAGTGCACGAAGAGGCTCTGGAAACACCATATATTTT
>NA|TRBJ2-1|NA|TRBV27|12
CASSGTSNEQFF
TGTGCCAGCAGTGGGACTTCTAATGAGCAGTTCTTC
>NA|TRBJ1-4|NA|TRBV4-2|17
CASSQDVEAGKSEKLFF
TGTGCCAGCAGCCAAGATGTGGAAGCAGGGAAGAGCGAAAAACTGTTTTTT
>NA|TRBJ2-7|NA|TRBV27|14
CASSLRQSSYEQYF
TGTGCCAGCAGTTTGAGGCAGAGCTCCTACGAGCAGTACTTC
>TRBD2|TRBJ2-1|NA|TRBV18|18
CASSPLEWGGSSYNEQFF
TGTGCCAGCTCACCCCTTGAATGGGGGGGGAGCTCCTACAATGAGCAGTTCTTC
>TRBD2|TRBJ2-5|NA|TRBV7-6|15
CASSPLAGKQETQYF
TGTGCCAGCAGCCCCCTAGCGGGTAAACAAGAGACCCAGTACTTC
>NA|TRBJ1-1|NA|TRBV5-1|14
CASSARGQNTEAFF
TGCGCCAGCAGCGCACGGGGACAGAACACTGAAGCTTTCTTT
>NA|TRBJ1-6|NA|TRBV5-1|14
CASSPTSRNSPLHF
TGCGCCAGCAGCCCAACCTCTAGAAATTCACCCCTCCACTTT
>NA|TRBJ2-3|NA|TRBV11-2|15
CASSPRAASTDTQYF
TGTGCCAGCAGTCCTCGAGCGGCTAGCACAGATACGCAGTATTTT
>TRBD2|TRBJ2-1|few|TRBV19|15
CASSRASGGEGEQFF
TGTGCCAGTAGTAGGGCTAGCGGGGGGGAAGGTGAGCAGTTCTTC
>TRBD1|TRBJ1-1|NA|TRBV5-4|15
CASSTGQITNTEAFF
TGTGCCAGCAGCACGGGACAGATCACGAACACTGAAGCTTTCTTT
>NA|TRBJ1-1|NA|TRBV5-1|14
CASSVGGAWTEAFF
TGCGCCAGCAGTGTTGGGGGGGCTTGGACTGAAGCTTTCTTT
>NA|TRBJ2-3|NA|TRBV7-9|12
CASSLDGDTQYF
TGTGCCAGCAGCTTAGACGGGGATACGCAGTATTTT
>NA|TRBJ1-1|NA|TRBV19|13
CASGQRTNTEAFF
TGTGCCAGTGGACAGCGAACTAACACTGAAGCTTTCTTT
>TRBD1|TRBJ1-2|NA|TRBV15|14
CATSPYRGNYGYTF
TGTGCCACCAGCCCATACAGGGGCAACTATGGCTACACCTTC
>NA|TRBJ1-1|few|TRBV7-9|13
CASSFGGNTEAFF
TGTGCCAGCAGCTTCGGGGGGAACACTGAAGCTTTCTTT
>NA|TRBJ2-1|NA|TRBV6-1|13
CASSDYRPNEQFF
TGTGCCAGCAGTGACTACAGGCCAAATGAGCAGTTCTTC
>NA|TRBJ1-2|NA|TRBV7-2|12
CASSPYGDGYTF
TGTGCCAGCAGCCCTTACGGGGATGGCTACACCTTC
>NA|TRBJ1-5|NA|TRBV30|13
CAWSQGRNQPQHF
TGTGCCTGGTCACAGGGCCGCAATCAGCCCCAGCATTTT
>NA|TRBJ2-5|NA|TRBV7-7|15
CASSPHLSQQETQYF
TGTGCCAGCAGCCCCCATCTCAGTCAGCAAGAGACCCAGTACTTC